The 9 T cell receptor beta chains below come from one sample, sequenced in a study of blood T cell repertoires in COVID-19. The assay was immunoSEQ multiplex PCR, and TCRdb's table has in-frame clones only and misses some. This sample has under 150,000 clones, with about 87% found just once. Sequencing was performed on peripheral blood. Receptor source: a woman aged 40 to 49 with acute or convalescent COVID-19.

In DNA, the CDR3 is TGTGCCAGCAGTACAGGGAATGGCTACACCTTC. It specifies CASSTGNGYTF. This sequence joins TRBV25-1 and TRBJ1-2; weak D call: TRBD1 (6 bases). The CDR3 runs 11 residues. V was cut by 5 bases and J by 6 bases, with 7 bases left in between. Germline loops: CDR1 MGHDK, CDR2 SYGVNS.

This sequence joins TRBV4-1 and TRBJ1-5, with a tentative D call TRBD1 (5 bases). This CDR3 has 13 amino acids. The V gene's germline CDR1 is MGHRA and CDR2 YSYEKL. V was shortened by 3 bases and J by 7 bases, with 10 bases between the two germline ends. The DNA for the CDR3 is TGCGCCAGCAGCCACAGGGTGGGACAGCCCCAGCATTTT. It is translated as CASSHRVGQPQHF.

This chain links TRBV10-1 with TRBJ1-2; no firm D call. The CDR3 is made up of 21 amino acids. Trimming pared 2 bases from V and 4 bases from J, leaving 32 bases between. Germline assignment: CDR1 WNHNN and CDR2 SYGVQD (reference sequence). CDR3 amino acids: CASSESGQVEGLMGGVYGYTF. CDR3 DNA: TGCGCCAGCAGTGAGAGCGGGCAGGTCGAGGGCCTAATGGGAGGAGTCTATGGCTACACCTTC.

V usage is TRBV16 and J usage is TRBJ1-2, with 8 positions matching TRBD1. The germline gives CDR1 KGHSY, CDR2 FQNENV. CDR3 size: 15 residues. The V gene end was trimmed by 3 bases and the J gene end by 4 bases; junction bases not matched to a gene: 7. The DNA of the CDR3 is TGTGCCAGCAGCCATCCGGACAGGGTGGGCTATGGCTACACCTTC. It codes for CASSHPDRVGYGYTF. The full variable domain, completed using reference TRBV16 and TRBJ1-2, is GEEVAQTPKHLVRGEGQKAKLYCAPIKGHSYVFWYQQVLKNEFKFLISFQNENVFDETGMPKERFSAKCLPNSPCSLEIQATKLEDSAVYFCASSHPDRVGYGYTFGSGTRLTVV.

The chain combines TRBV6-2 or TRBV6-3 with TRBJ2-1; TRBD2 aligns across 8 bases. J lost 4 bases, V lost 2 bases, and 22 bases had no gene match. CDR3 length equals 21 residues. The germline V gene encodes CDR1 MNHEY and CDR2 SVGEGT. CDR3 coding DNA: TGTGCCAGCAGTTACCTTACCGGACCCGAAATTCTAGCGGGCATTTACAATGAGCAGTTCTTC. It is translated as CASSYLTGPEILAGIYNEQFF.

The V gene is TRBV9, the J gene TRBJ2-1; 11 bases are shared with TRBD2. CDR1 is SGDLS, CDR2 YYNGEE, per germline. J lost 8 bases, V lost 3 bases, and 7 bases had no gene match. There are 15 residues in the CDR3. The CDR3 DNA sequence: TGTGCCAGCAGCGATAGCGGGAGGGCCGGGGATGAGCAGTTCTTC. Residues: CASSDSGRAGDEQFF.

This sequence joins TRBV19 and TRBJ1-1, with D perhaps matching TRBD1 (5 bases). CDR1 is LNHDA and CDR2 is SQIVND in the germline V gene (reference sequence). CDR3 size: 15 residues. The V end was cut by 3 bases, the J end by 2 bases, with 13 bases between. The CDR3 region is CASSIAAGGNTEAFF. The CDR3 bases are TGTGCCAGTAGTATCGCAGCGGGGGGAAACACTGAAGCTTTCTTT.

V is TRBV28 and J is TRBJ1-5, with D perhaps matching TRBD1 (6 bases). Trimming took 6 bases from V and 0 from J, leaving 12 bases between them. Germline CDR1 and CDR2: MDHEN and SYDVKM. This CDR3 comprises 15 residues. The CDR3 spells CASSAQGRSNQPQHF. As DNA, the CDR3 is TGTGCCAGCAGCGCACAGGGTCGTAGCAATCAGCCCCAGCATTTT.

The J gene is TRBJ2-3, the V gene TRBV9; D gene ambiguous. There are 15 residues in the CDR3. Germline V lookup: CDR1 SGDLS, CDR2 YYNGEE. V lost 0 bases to trimming and J lost 1 base, with 9 bases between them. The CDR3: CASSVDWLGTDTQYF. CDR3 in DNA: TGTGCCAGCAGCGTAGATTGGCTAGGCACAGATACGCAGTATTTT.